Shown below are 24 T cell receptor beta chains from a single sample sequenced in a study of T cells after yellow fever vaccination. TCRdb itself ran the 5' RACE reads through MiXCR, one entry per CDR3 protein. This repertoire shows 150,000 to 200,000 distinct CDR3 sequences, approximately 6.8% found once; its top ten account for more than 2%. The sequencing used CD4+ T cells sorted from PBMCs, collected about 5 days after the first yellow fever vaccination. Source of these receptors: a man aged 18-30 years who received the YFV17D yellow fever vaccine.

Here the CDR3 reads CASSDMGMNTGELFF. Here the CDR3 DNA reads TGTGCCAGCAGCGACATGGGTATGAACACCGGGGAGCTGTTTTTT. V gene TRBV5-4 combines with J gene TRBJ2-2; D gene unclear. Trimming shortened V by 4 bases and J by 1 base, and 11 bases separated the two germline ends. The CDR3 length is 15 residues. The germline gives CDR1 SGHNT, CDR2 YYREEE (reference sequence).

Of note for this clonotype: One base away lies a much larger clone, so this may be a sequencing read error. This rearrangement joins TRBV7-9 to TRBJ1-1, with D uncertain. CDR1 SEHNR and CDR2 FQNEAQ come from the germline V gene (reference sequence). The CDR3 loop spans 13 amino acids. V lost 1 base, J lost 5 bases, and 8 bases lay in between. DNA for the CDR3: TGTGCCAGCAGCTTAGGACAAAAGACTGAAGCTTTCTTT. This sequence encodes CASSLGQKTEAFF.

This clonotype has just a few counts. This chain joins TRBV18 and TRBJ1-3; D ambiguous. Germline-derived CDR1 and CDR2 are KGHSH and LQKENI. CDR3 length: 19 amino acids. Trimming took 2 bases from V and 0 from J, leaving 20 bases between them. The CDR3 reads CASSPTNPGDRSSGNTIYF. CDR3 DNA sequence: TGTGCCAGCTCACCAACGAACCCTGGCGACCGCAGCTCTGGAAACACCATATATTTT.

The chain couples TRBV3-1 to TRBJ2-1; D might be TRBD2 (6 bases). Deletions cut 4 bases from V and 2 bases from J, with 15 bases between. Per the germline V gene, CDR1 is LGHDT and CDR2 is YNNKEL (reference sequence). The CDR3 spans 16 residues. The CDR3 region has the DNA TGTGCCAGCAGCCGCAGATCCGGGAGCCCCTACAATGAGCAGTTCTTC. Protein sequence: CASSRRSGSPYNEQFF.

This clonotype was seen a handful of times. The genes are TRBV13 and TRBJ2-5; D gene unclear. The length of the CDR3 is 13 residues. Trimming took 1 base from V and 5 from J, leaving 8 bases between them. Germline CDR1 reads PRHDT; CDR2 reads FYEKMQ (reference sequence). This CDR3 is CASSLAPRETQYF. In DNA, the CDR3 is TGTGCCAGCAGCTTAGCCCCTCGGGAGACCCAGTACTTC.

The table lists this clonotype with many counts. At one end the junction does not follow the germline gene, possibly because of a read error. This chain connects TRBV12-3 or TRBV12-4 to TRBJ2-3; 10 nucleotides match TRBD1. CDR3 size: 14 residues. The CDR3 nucleotides read TGTGCCAGCAGGTTAGGGACAGGGGCAGATACGCAGTATTTT. Its protein product is CASRLGTGADTQYF.

Many counts were recorded for this clonotype. The chain carries TRBV7-9 and TRBJ2-1; D may be TRBD1 (6 bases). V dropped 4 bases and J dropped 7 bases, with 11 bases sitting between them. This CDR3 has 13 amino acids. Germline loops: CDR1 SEHNR, CDR2 FQNEAQ (reference sequence). CDR3 loop: CASSSTGKNEQFF. CDR3 nucleotide sequence: TGTGCCAGCAGCTCAACAGGGAAAAATGAGCAGTTCTTC.

The table lists this clonotype with a few counts. This sequence joins TRBV19 and TRBJ2-3; 8 bases fit TRBD2. V shed 7 bases, J shed 2 bases, and the junction held 8 bases outside the gene matches. Germline CDR1 is LNHDA and CDR2 is SQIVND (reference sequence). This CDR3 spans 15 amino acids. CDR3 protein: CASNSRGVLTDTQYF. CDR3 in DNA: TGTGCCAGTAATTCGCGGGGGGTCCTCACAGATACGCAGTATTTT.

This clonotype has a single count. The genes are TRBV30 and TRBJ1-5; 12 positions match TRBD1. V was pared by 5 bases and J by 2 bases, with 7 bases of the junction left unmatched. Germline values: CDR1 GTSNPN, CDR2 SVGIG (reference sequence). There are 16 residues in the CDR3. CDR3 sequence: CAWGDRGRWGNQPQHF. In DNA form, the CDR3 reads TGTGCCTGGGGGGACAGGGGGCGTTGGGGCAATCAGCCCCAGCATTTT.

This clonotype was observed at least ten times. The DNA of the CDR3 is TGTGCCAGCACGATAGACAGAAACACTGAAGCTTTCTTT. Protein product: CASTIDRNTEAFF. This chain joins TRBV7-9 and TRBJ1-1, with D perhaps matching TRBD1 (5 bases). Trimming shortened V by 7 bases and J by 2 bases, and 11 bases separated the two germline ends. Per germline, CDR1 SEHNR and CDR2 FQNEAQ (reference sequence). The CDR3 totals 13 residues.

The table lists this clonotype with a few counts. The chain combines TRBV20-1 with TRBJ1-5; D remains ambiguous. Germline V CDR1 and CDR2: DFQATT, SNEGSKA (reference sequence). V shed 4 bases and J shed 1 base, with 17 bases lying between them. This CDR3 is 16 amino acids long. CDR3 in DNA: TGCAGTGCTACCGACTTCGCAAAGGGAAGCAATCAGCCCCAGCATTTT. This gives the protein CSATDFAKGSNQPQHF.

This clonotype was found a few times. The V call is TRBV6-5, the J call TRBJ2-7; TRBD1 is a possible D gene (7 bases). The germline V gene encodes CDR1 MNHEY and CDR2 SVGAGI. This CDR3 spans 14 amino acids. Trimming removed 5 bases at V and 2 bases at J, with 13 bases between. The CDR3 region is CASSTGGTAYEQYF. CDR3 nucleotide sequence: TGTGCCAGCAGTACAGGCGGGACAGCCTACGAGCAGTACTTC.

The table lists this clonotype with many counts. The chain carries TRBV4-1 and TRBJ1-4; no clear D gene. The CDR3 contains 12 residues. The germline V and J ends were trimmed by 3 bases and 10 bases, with 9 bases remaining between them. Per the germline V gene, CDR1 is MGHRA and CDR2 is YSYEKL. In DNA, the CDR3 is TGCGCCAGCAGCCAGGACGTAGGAAAACTGTTTTTT. Translation: CASSQDVGKLFF.

At least ten counts were recorded for this clonotype. The chain carries TRBV7-2 and TRBJ2-1; a weak D match, TRBD1 (6 bases). The CDR3 runs 14 residues. Germline CDR1 SGHTA, CDR2 FQGNSA. V shed 4 bases and J shed 6 bases, with 13 bases lying between them. The CDR3 DNA follows: TGTGCCAGCAGCTCGGACAGATCGCGCAATGAGCAGTTCTTC. Translating it yields CASSSDRSRNEQFF.

V gene TRBV3-1 combines with J gene TRBJ1-1, with D hard to call. Germline V gene data show CDR1 as LGHDT and CDR2 as YNNKEL (reference sequence). The CDR3 has 14 residues. V gave up 4 bases and J gave up 11 bases, with 20 bases separating them. The DNA for the CDR3 is TGTGCCAGCAGCCCCGGGTCTGACGGTAGAGCGGCTTTCTTT. Protein: CASSPGSDGRAAFF.

This clonotype has a count of ten or more. The chain links TRBV6-5 to TRBJ2-7; 10 bases are a match to TRBD1. The germline V gene has CDR1 MNHEY and CDR2 SVGAGI. The CDR3 spans 14 residues. J was trimmed by 4 bases and V by 6 bases; bases with no gene match: 6. The CDR3 DNA reads as TGTGCCAGCAGCATCGACAGGGGGCTTTACGAGCAGTACGTC. This translates into CASSIDRGLYEQYV.

This clonotype showed up just a few times. The chain couples TRBV5-1 to TRBJ1-6, with D perhaps TRBD1 (5 bases). From germline, CDR1 is SGHRS and CDR2 YFSETQ. The V gene lost 7 bases and the J gene lost 0 bases, with 14 bases spanning the gap. This CDR3 has 16 amino acids. CDR3 sequence reads: CASGPGDSSYNSPLHF. The CDR3 bases are TGCGCCAGCGGACCGGGCGACAGCTCCTATAATTCACCCCTCCACTTT.

A few counts support this clonotype. The chain uses TRBV5-1 and TRBJ2-1, with D maybe TRBD2 (5 bases). The germline V gene encodes CDR1 SGHRS and CDR2 YFSETQ. The CDR3 consists of 14 residues. Trimming left V 5 bases short and J 9 bases short, with 18 bases between. CDR3 in amino acids: CASSYPKLGGEQFF. CDR3 nucleotides: TGCGCCAGCAGTTACCCCAAACTAGGAGGTGAGCAGTTCTTC.

This clonotype was recorded a few times. V and J are TRBV7-2 and TRBJ1-4; the D is unclear. Trimming stripped 5 bases from V and 7 bases from J, with 14 bases between. Germline lookup yields CDR1 SGHTA and CDR2 FQGNSA. CDR3 length: 14 amino acids. The chain's CDR3 is CASSEFGHGEKLFF. DNA of the CDR3: TGTGCCAGCAGCGAGTTTGGGCACGGTGAAAAACTGTTTTTT.

This clonotype was seen a handful of times. The chain combines TRBV7-8 with TRBJ2-3; D may be TRBD1 or TRBD2 (5 bases each). The CDR3 runs to 14 residues. Between the trimmed V and J ends, which lost 4 bases and 2 bases, there was a span of 10 bases. Germline CDR1 SGHVS, CDR2 FQNEAQ. The CDR3 sequence is CASSSFGTTDTQYF. CDR3 DNA sequence: TGTGCCAGCAGCTCGTTTGGGACCACAGATACGCAGTATTTT.

This clonotype has at least ten counts. The V call is TRBV12-3 or TRBV12-4, the J call TRBJ1-1, with TRBD1 matching 8 bases. This CDR3 region has 16 residues. The V segment lost 6 bases and the J segment 2 bases; nucleotides outside the gene matches: 11. The CDR3 region has the DNA TGTGCCAGCAGCCCCCAGGGGGCCCATGCCAACACTGAAGCTTTCTTT. It codes for CASSPQGAHANTEAFF.

The CDR3 loop reads CASSTPALGAKNIQYF. The DNA of the CDR3 is TGTGCCAGTAGTACACCCGCCCTTGGGGCCAAAAACATTCAGTACTTC. This chain joins TRBV19 and TRBJ2-4; no definite D call. Trimming pared 4 bases from V and 1 base from J, leaving 14 bases between. The CDR3 extends over 16 amino acids. CDR1 is LNHDA and CDR2 is SQIVND in the germline V gene (reference sequence).

The chain joins TRBV24-1 to TRBJ2-1, with 7 bases that match TRBD1. CDR1 is KGHDR and CDR2 is SFDVKD in the germline V gene. Trimming cost V 4 bases and J 8 bases; bases outside gene matches: 10. The CDR3 is 15 amino acids. CDR3: CATSDPHRGLDEQFF. For the CDR3, the DNA is TGTGCCACCAGTGACCCCCACAGGGGATTGGATGAGCAGTTCTTC.

This clonotype was detected only a few times. The chain uses TRBV7-2 and TRBJ2-3; TRBD2 is a possible D gene (6 bases). The CDR3 is 16 amino acids. Germline loops: CDR1 SGHTA, CDR2 FQGNSA. Trimming took off 4 bases at V and 2 bases at J, with 16 bases between the two ends. This CDR3 reads CASSSEPGLHTDTQYF. CDR3 DNA: TGTGCCAGCAGCTCCGAACCGGGACTTCACACAGATACGCAGTATTTT. The entire variable domain, with the rest obtained from reference TRBV7-2 and TRBJ2-3, is as follows: GAGVSQSPSNKVTEKGKDVELRCDPISGHTALYWYRQSLGQGLEFLIYFQGNSAPDKSGLPSDRFSAERTGGSVSTLTIQRTQQEDSAVYLCASSSEPGLHTDTQYFGPGTRLTVL.